A selection of T cell receptor beta chains follows, all from one sample in a study of regulatory T cells in long-lasting Graves disease. TCRdb passed the multiplex PCR reads through MiXCR, listing each CDR3 protein once. The sample lists about 540,000 distinct CDR3 sequences; around an eighth were seen once. Separately, the same data were catalogued under a study of T cells in Graves' hyperthyroidism and ophthalmopathy.

The starting material was peripheral blood mononuclear cells (PBMCs), obtained at new diagnosis, from a patient treated with antithyroid drugs. The receptors derive from a man aged 25 to 45 with Graves disease. The CDR3 runs from the conserved cysteine through the conserved F or W. The D gene is left open where the match is weak. Clone size is stated in some rows and not others, as once, few, many or a class when expanded.

D	size	J	V	DNA	CDR3
NA	NA	TRBJ1-6	TRBV19	TGTGCCAGTACAAGGAGGACTGGTTCCTATAATTCACCCCTCCACTTT	CASTRRTGSYNSPLHF
NA	many	TRBJ2-4	TRBV24-1	TGTGCCACCAGTGACCCGGGACACGGAAACATTCAGTACTTC	CATSDPGHGNIQYF
NA	few	TRBJ2-1	TRBV7-2	TGTGCCAGCAGCCGCGACCCGGCGGGCGTTTACAATGAGCAGTTCTTC	CASSRDPAGVYNEQFF
TRBD2	few	TRBJ2-1	TRBV10-3	TGTGCCATCGGAAGACTAGCAACAGACAATGAGCAGTTCTTC	CAIGRLATDNEQFF
TRBD1	many	TRBJ1-2	TRBV27	TGTGCCAGCAGTACTCCAGGGGGGTATGGCTACACCTTC	CASSTPGGYGYTF
TRBD1	few	TRBJ1-2	TRBV29-1	TGCAGCGCCAACCAGAGACAGGGCGGGGGCTATGGCTACACCTTC	CSANQRQGGGYGYTF
TRBD2	many	TRBJ2-3	TRBV7-9	TGTGCCAGCAGCCGAGGGACTAGCGGGATTGATACGCAGTATTTT	CASSRGTSGIDTQYF
NA	many	TRBJ2-5	TRBV7-3	TGTGCCAGCAGCTTACACGGGGAACAAGAGACCCAGTACTTC	CASSLHGEQETQYF
NA	many	TRBJ1-2	TRBV27	TGTGCCAGCAGTTTAAACCCACAGGGTGAAGGCTACACCTTC	CASSLNPQGEGYTF
TRBD2	few	TRBJ2-2	TRBV5-4	TGTGCCAGCAGGGGAAGGACTAGCGGGAACACCGGGGAGCTGTTTTTT	CASRGRTSGNTGELFF
NA	many	TRBJ2-1	TRBV14	TGTGCCAGCAGCCAAGAAGCGAACGTTCGGAATGAGCAGTTCTTC	CASSQEANVRNEQFF
NA	many	TRBJ2-2	TRBV19	TGTGCCAGTACCAGAGGTGGCAGCGGAAGTTACCGGGAGCTGTTTTTT	CASTRGGSGSYRELFF
NA	NA	TRBJ1-2	TRBV6-1	TGTGCCAGCAGTCAGATGACAGGAAACGGCTACACCTTC	CASSQMTGNGYTF
NA	once	TRBJ1-2	TRBV5-1	TGCGCCAGCAGCCCGCCGCGGGCGGGAGACTATGGCTACACCTTC	CASSPPRAGDYGYTF
NA	NA	TRBJ1-3	TRBV7-2	TGTGCCAGCAGCTTAGGGGTATCCCGTTCTGGAAACACCATATATTTT	CASSLGVSRSGNTIYF
TRBD2	many	TRBJ2-1	TRBV3-1	TGTGCCAGCAGCCAAGAAGCCCCGGGACTAGCACACAATGAGCAGTTCTTC	CASSQEAPGLAHNEQFF
TRBD2	many	TRBJ2-1	TRBV10-3	TGTGCCGCCTCTACTAGCGGAGCCTACAATGAGCAGTTCTTC	CAASTSGAYNEQFF
NA	NA	TRBJ1-1	TRBV30	TGTGCCTGGAGCGAAGGGGAGGACAGTGAAGCTTTCTTT	CAWSEGEDSEAFF
TRBD2	many	TRBJ2-2	TRBV27	TGTGCCAGCAGTTTGAGACTAGCGGGAGGCCCCGGGGAGCTGTTTTTT	CASSLRLAGGPGELFF